The 10 T cell receptor beta chains below were found in one sample sequenced in a study of T cell responses to AZD1222 COVID-19 vaccine. Sequencing was performed with immunoSEQ multiplex PCR; in TCRdb, only in-frame clones are kept and a portion is missing. The table lists 150,000 to 200,000 clones, 85% to 95% of them singletons. The sequencing used peripheral blood, collected on day 0 of AZD1222 vaccination. Every receptor here comes from an adult in good health.

The V and J genes are TRBV24-1 and TRBJ1-5; 11 bases match TRBD1. CDR3 length: 16 residues. Per germline, CDR1 KGHDR and CDR2 SFDVKD. The V segment lost 4 bases and the J segment 4 bases; nucleotides outside the gene matches: 5. This chain's CDR3 is CATSEPGTGGNQPQHF. The CDR3, as DNA: TGTGCCACCAGTGAGCCTGGGACAGGGGGGAATCAGCCCCAGCATTTT.

The chain couples TRBV5-4 to TRBJ2-1; 10 nucleotides match TRBD2. The ends lost 3 bases at V and 9 bases at J; junction bases unmatched: 12. Germline V gene sequence: CDR1 SGHNT, CDR2 YYREEE (reference sequence). The CDR3 has 16 residues. The CDR3 nucleotides read TGTGCCAGCAGCTCTCCGGGGAGCGGGAGGGCCGGTGAGCAGTTCTTC. This translates into CASSSPGSGRAGEQFF.

J is TRBJ2-1 and V is TRBV9; 8 bases map to TRBD1. This CDR3 comprises 15 residues. Germline values: CDR1 SGDLS, CDR2 YYNGEE. V lost 3 bases to trimming and J lost 4 bases; unmatched junction nucleotides: 6. The CDR3 nucleotides are TGTGCCAGCAGCGCCGACAGGGGCCTGTACAATGAGCAGTTCTTC. Its translation is CASSADRGLYNEQFF.

V and J are TRBV7-7 and TRBJ2-1; the D gene is possibly TRBD2 (7 bases). V lost 5 bases, J lost 2 bases, and 16 bases lay in between. In germline, CDR1 is SSHAT, CDR2 FNYEAQ (reference sequence). The CDR3 length is 16 residues. For the CDR3, the DNA is TGTGCCAGCAGCCCCCGCGGGGGCGAACCCTACAATGAGCAGTTCTTC. This gives the protein CASSPRGGEPYNEQFF.

The chain employs TRBV14 and TRBJ1-1; D not resolved. This CDR3 comprises 12 residues. Trimming took off 5 bases at V and 10 bases at J, with 14 bases between the two ends. Germline V gives CDR1 SGHDN, CDR2 FVKESK. CDR3 sequence reads: CASSSHRVVAFF. In DNA form, the CDR3 reads TGTGCCAGCAGCTCCCACCGGGTTGTAGCTTTCTTT.

The chain employs TRBV19 and TRBJ1-5; D possibly corresponds to TRBD1 (5 bases). V was trimmed by 7 bases and J by 2 bases, leaving 15 bases between them. Germline V gene lookup returns CDR1 LNHDA and CDR2 SQIVND (reference sequence). The length of the CDR3 is 15 residues. In DNA, the CDR3 is TGTGCCAGTAAGACGGTAGAGGGGCGCAATCAGCCCCAGCATTTT. Protein product: CASKTVEGRNQPQHF.

The chain joins TRBV11-3 to TRBJ2-1; D is perhaps TRBD1 or TRBD2 (6 bases each). From germline, CDR1 is SGHNT and CDR2 YENEEA. Trimming cost V 5 bases and J 6 bases, with 17 bases left between them. The CDR3 is 15 residues long. This CDR3 reads CASSPRRGMGNEQFF. CDR3 nucleotide sequence: TGTGCCAGCAGCCCCCGGAGGGGGATGGGCAATGAGCAGTTCTTC.

The gene calls are TRBV6-5 and TRBJ1-6; 9 bases agree with TRBD1. Per germline, CDR1 MNHEY and CDR2 SVGAGI. V shed 4 bases, J shed 7 bases, and the junction held 2 bases outside the gene matches. The CDR3 extends over 14 amino acids. CDR3 DNA sequence: TGTGCCAGCAGTTCGGGACAGGGCAATTCACCCCTCCACTTT. This translates into CASSSGQGNSPLHF.

About this clone: In the same sample, other DNA sequences code for this CDR3. The gene calls are TRBV7-9 and TRBJ1-2; D unclear. V was trimmed by 5 bases and J by 2 bases, leaving 6 bases between them. Per germline, CDR1 SEHNR and CDR2 FQNEAQ (reference sequence). The CDR3 has 12 amino acids. This CDR3 is CASSLGNYGYTF. DNA of the CDR3: TGTGCCAGCAGCCTAGGGAACTATGGCTACACCTTC.

This clone appeared a few times. The V and J genes are TRBV5-1 and TRBJ1-1; no reliable D call. Germline CDR1 SGHRS, CDR2 YFSETQ. CDR3 size: 11 residues. V gave up 6 bases and J gave up 2 bases, with 5 bases separating them. The CDR3 spells CASIENTEAFF. For the CDR3, the DNA is TGCGCCAGCATCGAAAACACTGAAGCTTTCTTT.